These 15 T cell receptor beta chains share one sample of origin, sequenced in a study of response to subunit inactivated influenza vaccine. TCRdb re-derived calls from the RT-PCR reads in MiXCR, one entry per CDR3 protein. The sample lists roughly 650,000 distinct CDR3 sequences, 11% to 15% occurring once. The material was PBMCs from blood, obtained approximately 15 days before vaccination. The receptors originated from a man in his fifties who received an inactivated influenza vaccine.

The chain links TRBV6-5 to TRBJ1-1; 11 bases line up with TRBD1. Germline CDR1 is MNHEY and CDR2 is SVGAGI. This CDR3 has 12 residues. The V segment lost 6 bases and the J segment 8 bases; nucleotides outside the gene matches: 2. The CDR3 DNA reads TGTGCCAGCAGACGGACAGGGGGCGAAGCTTTCTTT. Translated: CASRRTGGEAFF.

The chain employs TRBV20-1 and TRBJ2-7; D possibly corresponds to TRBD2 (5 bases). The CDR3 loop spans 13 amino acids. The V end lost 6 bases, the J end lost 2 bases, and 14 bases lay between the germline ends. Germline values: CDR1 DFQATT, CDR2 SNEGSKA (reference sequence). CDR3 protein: CSAGPSPTYEQYF. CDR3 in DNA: TGCAGTGCGGGCCCTAGCCCCACCTACGAGCAGTACTTC.

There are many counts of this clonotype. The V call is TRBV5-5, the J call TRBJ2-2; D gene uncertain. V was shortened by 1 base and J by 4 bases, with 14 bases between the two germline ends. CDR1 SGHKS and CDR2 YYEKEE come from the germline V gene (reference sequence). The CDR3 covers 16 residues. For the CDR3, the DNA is TGTGCCAGCAGCTTGCGAGACCCCGAGTCCACCGGGGAGCTGTTTTTT. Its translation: CASSLRDPESTGELFF.

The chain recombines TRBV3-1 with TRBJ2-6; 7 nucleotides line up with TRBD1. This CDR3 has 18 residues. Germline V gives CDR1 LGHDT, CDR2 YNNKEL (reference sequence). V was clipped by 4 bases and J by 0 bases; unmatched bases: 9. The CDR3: CASSPPGTVVSGANVLTF. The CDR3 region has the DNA TGTGCCAGCAGCCCCCCGGGGACAGTTGTCTCTGGGGCCAACGTCCTGACTTTC.

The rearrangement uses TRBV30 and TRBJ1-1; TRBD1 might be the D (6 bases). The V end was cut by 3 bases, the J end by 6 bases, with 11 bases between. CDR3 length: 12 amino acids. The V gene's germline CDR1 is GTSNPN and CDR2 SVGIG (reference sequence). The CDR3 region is CAWSEGGAEAFF. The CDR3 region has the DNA TGTGCCTGGAGCGAGGGGGGAGCTGAAGCTTTCTTT.

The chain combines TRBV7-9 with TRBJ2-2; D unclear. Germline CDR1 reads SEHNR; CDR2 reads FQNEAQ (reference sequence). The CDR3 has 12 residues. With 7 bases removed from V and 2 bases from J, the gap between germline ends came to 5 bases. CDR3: CASNDNTGELFF. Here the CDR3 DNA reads TGTGCCAGCAACGATAACACCGGGGAGCTGTTTTTT.

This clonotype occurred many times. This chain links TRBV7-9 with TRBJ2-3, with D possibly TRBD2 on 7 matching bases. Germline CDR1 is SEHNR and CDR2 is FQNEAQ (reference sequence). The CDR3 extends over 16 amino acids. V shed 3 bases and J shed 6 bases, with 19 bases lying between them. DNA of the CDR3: TGTGCCAGCAGCTTTGGCCCTGGGGGGGCCTACGATACGCAGTATTTT. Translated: CASSFGPGGAYDTQYF.

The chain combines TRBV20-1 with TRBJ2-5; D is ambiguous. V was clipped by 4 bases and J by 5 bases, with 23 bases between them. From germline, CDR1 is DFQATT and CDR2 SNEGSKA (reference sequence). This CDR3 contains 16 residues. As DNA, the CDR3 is TGCAGTGCTATAGGCGGCCTCCGGACGGATGGGGAGACCCAGTACTTC. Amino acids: CSAIGGLRTDGETQYF.

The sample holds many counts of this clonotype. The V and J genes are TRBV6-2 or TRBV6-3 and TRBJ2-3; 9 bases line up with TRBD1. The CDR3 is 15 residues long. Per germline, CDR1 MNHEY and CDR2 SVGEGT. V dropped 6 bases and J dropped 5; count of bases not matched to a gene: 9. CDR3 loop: CASRPGTGWRDTQYF. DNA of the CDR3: TGTGCCAGCAGGCCAGGGACAGGGTGGAGAGATACGCAGTATTTT.

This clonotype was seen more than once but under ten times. CDR3 sequence: CASSAWGAEAFF. As DNA, the CDR3 is TGTGCCAGCAGCGCGTGGGGTGCTGAAGCTTTCTTT. The chain is built from TRBV9 and TRBJ1-1; D not resolved. This CDR3 is built from 12 residues. Trimming removed 3 bases from V and 6 bases from J, with 9 bases in between. CDR1 and CDR2 (germline): SGDLS, YYNGEE.

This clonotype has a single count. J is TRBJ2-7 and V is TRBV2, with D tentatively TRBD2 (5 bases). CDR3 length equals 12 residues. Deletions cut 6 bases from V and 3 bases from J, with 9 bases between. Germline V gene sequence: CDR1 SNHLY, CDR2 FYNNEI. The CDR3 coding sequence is TGTGCCAGCAGAATAGAGGGCTACGAGCAGTACTTC. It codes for CASRIEGYEQYF.

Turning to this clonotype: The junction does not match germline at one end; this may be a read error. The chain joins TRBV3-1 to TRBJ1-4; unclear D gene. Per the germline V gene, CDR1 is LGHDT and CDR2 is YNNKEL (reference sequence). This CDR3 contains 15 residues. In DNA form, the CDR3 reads TGTGTCAGCAGCCAAGAGTGGACTGGCCCGAAAAAACTGTTTTTT. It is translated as CVSSQEWTGPKKLFF.

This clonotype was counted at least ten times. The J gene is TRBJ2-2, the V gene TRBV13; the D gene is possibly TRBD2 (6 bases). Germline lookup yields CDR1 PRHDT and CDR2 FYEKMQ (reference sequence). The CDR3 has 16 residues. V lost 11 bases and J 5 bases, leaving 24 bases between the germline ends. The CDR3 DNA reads TGTGCCTGCCGGAGTAGCGGTGCTGGGGGGACCGGGGAGCTGTTTTTT. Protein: CACRSSGAGGTGELFF.

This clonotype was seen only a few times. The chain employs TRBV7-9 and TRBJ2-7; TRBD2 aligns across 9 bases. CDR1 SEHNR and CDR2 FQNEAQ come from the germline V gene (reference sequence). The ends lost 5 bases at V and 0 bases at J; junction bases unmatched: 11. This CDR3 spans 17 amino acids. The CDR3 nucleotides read TGTGCCAGCAGCCGGCGTGGGAGTAGCGGGAGCTCCTACGAGCAGTACTTC. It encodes CASSRRGSSGSSYEQYF.

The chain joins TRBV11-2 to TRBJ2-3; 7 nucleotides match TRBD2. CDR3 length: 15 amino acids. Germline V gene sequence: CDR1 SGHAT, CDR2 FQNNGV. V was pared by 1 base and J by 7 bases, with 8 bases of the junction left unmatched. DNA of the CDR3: TGTGCCAGCAGCTTAGGGTACGGGGGGACTAATACGCAGTATTTT. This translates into CASSLGYGGTNTQYF.